These 22 T cell receptor beta chains share one sample of origin, sequenced in a study of cytomegalovirus exposure and HLA in healthy donors. Amplification used 60 Vbeta primers and 13 Jbeta primers. TCRdb's table, derived via immunoSEQ multiplex PCR, lists solely in-frame clones and lacks some. This sample has 160,000 or so clones, with less than 90% found just once. Sequencing input: PBMCs. Receptors were obtained from a man aged 25-45 years in good health and CMV-seronegative.

V gene TRBV6-5 combines with J gene TRBJ2-7, with a tentative D call TRBD2 (7 bases). Germline CDR1 reads MNHEY; CDR2 reads SVGAGI. Trimming removed 2 bases from V and 2 bases from J, with 16 bases in between. This CDR3 has 16 amino acids. This CDR3 reads CASSYGAGAGAYEQYF. For the CDR3, the DNA is TGTGCCAGCAGTTACGGGGCGGGGGCGGGAGCCTACGAGCAGTACTTC.

The gene calls are TRBV27 and TRBJ1-2; no clear D gene. Per germline, CDR1 MNHEY and CDR2 SMNVEV (reference sequence). Between the trimmed V and J ends, which lost 2 bases and 2 bases, there was a span of 9 bases. The CDR3 has 14 residues. The CDR3 nucleotides are TGTGCCAGCAGTTTAACTGGCGGAAACTATGGCTACACCTTC. Translated: CASSLTGGNYGYTF.

The V and J genes are TRBV27 and TRBJ1-3; D may be TRBD1 (5 bases). V shed 7 bases and J shed 0 bases, with 10 bases lying between them. This CDR3 comprises 14 residues. Looked up from germline, CDR1 is MNHEY and CDR2 is SMNVEV (reference sequence). CDR3 protein: CASKGLDSGNTIYF. CDR3 in DNA: TGTGCCAGCAAGGGGTTGGACTCTGGAAACACCATATATTTT.

The J gene is TRBJ2-3, the V gene TRBV4-3; 7 bases are shared with TRBD2. The CDR3 covers 17 residues. The V gene's germline CDR1 is LGHNA and CDR2 YSLEER. V trimming: 1 base; J trimming: 2 bases; junction bases outside the gene matches: 9. CDR3 sequence reads: CASSQVTGAGDTDTQYF. DNA of the CDR3: TGCGCCAGCAGCCAAGTAACGGGCGCGGGGGACACAGATACGCAGTATTTT.

The chain couples TRBV28 to TRBJ2-3; 14 bases align to TRBD2. The CDR3 has 17 residues. Germline V gene lookup returns CDR1 MDHEN and CDR2 SYDVKM. The ends lost 2 bases at V and 3 bases at J; junction bases unmatched: 4. The CDR3 reads CASSLGTSGGRTDTQYF. The CDR3 DNA follows: TGTGCCAGCAGTTTAGGGACTAGCGGGGGAAGAACAGATACGCAGTATTTT.

The chain uses TRBV4-2 and TRBJ2-7, with a possible D match to TRBD2 (5 bases). Deletions cut 3 bases from V and 2 bases from J, with 8 bases between. The CDR3 is 13 residues long. Germline V gene sequence: CDR1 LGHNA, CDR2 YNFKEQ. The CDR3, as DNA: TGTGCCAGCAGCCAGGAGGCCCCCTACGAGCAGTACTTC. Translated, it gives CASSQEAPYEQYF.

This chain connects TRBV5-4 to TRBJ1-1; D is possibly TRBD1 (6 bases). The germline V and J ends were trimmed by 3 bases and 2 bases, with 14 bases remaining between them. Germline V gene lookup returns CDR1 SGHNT and CDR2 YYREEE (reference sequence). The CDR3 covers 15 residues. This CDR3 reads CASSSNAGVNTEAFF. CDR3 in DNA: TGTGCCAGCAGCTCGAACGCAGGGGTTAACACTGAAGCTTTCTTT.

J is TRBJ2-1 and V is TRBV9; the match to TRBD2 covers 7 bases. The CDR3 is made up of 16 amino acids. Germline V CDR1 and CDR2: SGDLS, YYNGEE. V was pared by 2 bases and J by 2 bases, with 7 bases of the junction left unmatched. CDR3 amino acids: CASSVSSGNTYNEQFF. The CDR3 DNA reads TGTGCCAGCAGCGTGTCTAGCGGAAATACCTACAATGAGCAGTTCTTC.

This rearrangement joins TRBV19 to TRBJ2-3, with D maybe TRBD2 (6 bases). There are 16 residues in the CDR3. Germline CDR1 reads LNHDA; CDR2 reads SQIVND (reference sequence). V lost 3 bases to trimming and J lost 1 base, with 14 bases between them. The CDR3 DNA reads as TGTGCCAGTAGTATTTTGAACGGGAGAGGCACAGATACGCAGTATTTT. Amino acids: CASSILNGRGTDTQYF.

The chain is built from TRBV27 and TRBJ2-7; 8 bases align to TRBD2. The V and J ends lost 6 bases and 6 bases, in that order; junction bases with no gene match: 16. Per germline, CDR1 MNHEY and CDR2 SMNVEV (reference sequence). The CDR3 is 16 residues long. CDR3 in amino acids: CASSLLIAGGWAEQYF. The CDR3 DNA is TGTGCCAGCAGCCTGTTAATTGCGGGAGGATGGGCCGAGCAGTACTTC.

The chain combines TRBV5-5 with TRBJ1-2, with 11 bases matching TRBD1. CDR1 is SGHKS, CDR2 YYEKEE, per germline (reference sequence). The V and J ends lost 3 bases and 3 bases, in that order; junction bases with no gene match: 7. The CDR3 covers 16 residues. The CDR3 sequence: CASSWWGDRGDYGYTF. The CDR3 DNA sequence: TGTGCCAGCAGCTGGTGGGGGGACAGGGGGGACTATGGCTACACCTTC.

This rearrangement joins TRBV2 to TRBJ1-2; 8 nucleotides align to TRBD1. The germline gives CDR1 SNHLY, CDR2 FYNNEI. V shed 0 bases, J shed 4 bases, and the junction held 10 bases outside the gene matches. There are 17 residues in the CDR3. The CDR3 nucleotides are TGTGCCAGCAGTGAAGCTAGTAGTAGAACAGGGGGCTATGGCTACACCTTC. It codes for CASSEASSRTGGYGYTF.

The V call is TRBV6-5, the J call TRBJ1-4; a possible D gene is TRBD1 (5 bases). This CDR3 region has 14 residues. V was shortened by 7 bases and J by 4 bases, with 13 bases between the two germline ends. Per the germline V gene, CDR1 is MNHEY and CDR2 is SVGAGI. The CDR3 nucleotides are TGTGCCAGCATGGCGGGACTGATTAATGAAAAACTGTTTTTT. Its translation is CASMAGLINEKLFF.

J is TRBJ2-3 and V is TRBV7-3, with 9 bases fitting TRBD1. V lost 4 bases, J lost 2 bases, and 4 bases stayed unmatched. This CDR3 has 15 amino acids. Germline V gives CDR1 SGHTA, CDR2 FQGTGA. The CDR3 DNA is TGTGCCAGCAGCTCCGGGACAGGGCACACAGATACGCAGTATTTT. Its protein product is CASSSGTGHTDTQYF.

V usage is TRBV27 and J usage is TRBJ2-6, with 7 bases matching TRBD1. V lost 0 bases, J lost 2 bases, and 1 base stayed unmatched. From germline, CDR1 is MNHEY and CDR2 SMNVEV (reference sequence). This CDR3 comprises 16 residues. The CDR3, as DNA: TGTGCCAGCAGTTTATCAACAGGGGCTGGGGCCAACGTCCTGACTTTC. Its translation is CASSLSTGAGANVLTF.

The chain recombines TRBV7-2 with TRBJ2-7; possible D gene TRBD1, 5 bases. Per germline, CDR1 SGHTA and CDR2 FQGNSA. Deletions cut 3 bases from V and 0 bases from J, with 12 bases between. There are 15 residues in the CDR3. The CDR3 protein is CASSFGAQGSYEQYF. The CDR3 nucleotides read TGTGCCAGCAGCTTTGGGGCGCAGGGCTCCTACGAGCAGTACTTC.

In nucleotides, the CDR3 is TGTGCCAGTAGTTTCCTACAGGGGAGTGGGGGCCAGCCCCAGCATTTT. Its translation: CASSFLQGSGGQPQHF. The genes are TRBV19 and TRBJ1-5; the match to TRBD1 covers 7 bases. V was clipped by 5 bases and J by 7 bases; unmatched bases: 14. This CDR3 region has 16 residues. Germline V gives CDR1 LNHDA, CDR2 SQIVND (reference sequence).

This clone was seen a few times. The CDR3 here is CASSLQANTEAFF. The CDR3 DNA is TGCGCCAGCAGCCTTCAGGCGAACACTGAAGCTTTCTTT. This sequence joins TRBV5-1 and TRBJ1-1; D ambiguous. Germline assignment: CDR1 SGHRS and CDR2 YFSETQ. The V end lost 4 bases, the J end lost 1 base, and 8 bases lay between the germline ends. This CDR3 spans 13 amino acids.

The chain is built from TRBV4-1 and TRBJ2-3, with D tentatively TRBD1 (5 bases). The CDR3 is 15 amino acids. Germline loops: CDR1 MGHRA, CDR2 YSYEKL. V was pared by 1 base and J by 4 bases, with 12 bases between. The CDR3 loop is CASSQGVSGSDTQYF. CDR3 in DNA: TGCGCCAGCAGCCAAGGAGTATCAGGGTCAGATACGCAGTATTTT.

This chain links TRBV28 with TRBJ1-5; TRBD1 agrees at 9 bases. Germline V lookup: CDR1 MDHEN, CDR2 SYDVKM. The trim removed 10 bases at V and 5 bases at J, leaving 12 bases unmatched. There are 15 residues in the CDR3. DNA of the CDR3: TGTGCCATCGAAACAGGGGGCGTTGGGGATCAGCCCCAGCATTTT. Amino acid sequence: CAIETGGVGDQPQHF.

The V call is TRBV4-3, the J call TRBJ2-1; TRBD2 aligns across 12 bases. This CDR3 has 15 amino acids. Losses at the gene ends were 4 bases for V and 8 bases for J; bases not matched to a gene: 6. Looked up from germline, CDR1 is LGHNA and CDR2 is YSLEER. CDR3 in amino acids: CASSPRLAGVYEQFF. The CDR3 nucleotides read TGCGCCAGCAGCCCTAGACTAGCGGGAGTGTATGAGCAGTTCTTC.

The sample holds a few counts of this clone. J is TRBJ2-5 and V is TRBV11-1; 8 bases match TRBD2. Germline-derived CDR1 and CDR2 are SGHAT and FQDESV (reference sequence). This CDR3 has 14 residues. V lost 5 bases and J lost 4; bases outside the gene matches: 6. The CDR3 region is CASSPPSGRETQYF. CDR3 nucleotide sequence: TGTGCCAGCAGCCCACCAAGCGGGAGAGAGACCCAGTACTTC.